The source of this TCR beta chain is a study of Ad26.COV2.S vaccination and SARS-CoV-2 variants. The wider study: Once, or twice with 56 days between doses, Ad26.COV2.S was given intramuscularly.

Only in-frame clones appear in the TCRdb table, and some are missing; sequencing was by immunoSEQ multiplex PCR. Here the sample spans around 400,000 clones, over 75% being singletons. Treatment in this sample: 15 to 20 received Ad26.COV2.S at low or high dose, single or two shots; 5 received placebo; per-sample allocation not given. Collection of samples fell on day 63 after the first vaccine or placebo injection. Ad26 vector vaccine expressed Wuhan-strain SARS-CoV-2 spike. To note about this clone: Its antigen remains unknown.

The CDR3 length is 14 residues. Per germline, CDR1 SGHRS and CDR2 YFSETQ. V lost 4 bases to trimming and J lost 0 bases, with 10 bases between them. Overall study findings and caveats: Marked by substantial breadth, spike-specific CD8+ and CD4+ T cell responses were reportedly seen after vaccination.

The genes are TRBV5-1 and TRBJ1-1, with TRBD1 as a possible D gene (6 bases). The sequencing used peripheral blood, collected in a trial of Ad26.COV2.S vaccine versus placebo. The clonotype originates from a person between 18 and 65 years old who received the Ad26.COV2.S COVID-19 vaccine or a placebo. CDR3 residues: CASSEGQVNTEAFF. CDR3 nucleotide sequence: TGCGCCAGCAGCGAGGGACAAGTGAACACTGAAGCTTTCTTT.